These T cell receptor beta chains were read from a single sample in a study of blood T cell repertoires in COVID-19. The table came from immunoSEQ multiplex PCR; TCRdb's copy has only in-frame clones and leaves some out. The table records under 300,000 clones, 80% to 90% of them present only once. The sequenced material came from peripheral blood. The source of these receptors is a woman aged 40 to 50 with acute or convalescent COVID-19. Both conserved end residues are part of each CDR3. The D gene is left open where the match is weak. A clone size is listed for some rows: how often the clone was seen (once, few, many), or a class if it is expanded.

clone size,J gene,V gene,D gene,CDR3 DNA,CDR3 protein
-,TRBJ1-5,TRBV27,-,TGTGCCAGCAGGAGGGCTAATCAGCCCCAGCATTTT,CASRRANQPQHF
-,TRBJ1-6,TRBV10-3,-,TGTGCCATCAGTGAGCCGGAGAATTCACCCCTCCACTTT,CAISEPENSPLHF
-,TRBJ1-4,TRBV30,-,TGTGCCTGGAGCCGTCTTGGACAGCATAATGAAAAACTGTTTTTT,CAWSRLGQHNEKLFF
once,TRBJ2-3,TRBV10-1,TRBD2,TGCGCCAGCAGTGACGCCCAGCGGGGGAACACAGATACGCAGTATTTT,CASSDAQRGNTDTQYF
many,TRBJ1-2,TRBV2,-,TGTGCCAGCAGTGGGAACAGCTACTATGGCTACACCTTC,CASSGNSYYGYTF
-,TRBJ2-2,TRBV3-1/TRBV3-2,-,TGTGCCAGCAGCCCAGAAGGGGACACCGGGGAGCTGTTTTTT,CASSPEGDTGELFF
-,TRBJ1-6,TRBV3-1/TRBV3-2,-,TGTGCCAGCAGCCAAGGGCTGTCAATCCTTAATTCACCCCTCCACTTT,CASSQGLSILNSPLHF
-,TRBJ1-1,TRBV10-2,-,TGCGCCAGCAGTGAGGCTGCCGGGGGGCCACCGAACTTGAACACTGAAGCTTTCTTT,CASSEAAGGPPNLNTEAFF
-,TRBJ2-6,TRBV7-2,-,TGTGCCAGCAGCCAGGGGGGAGCTGGGGCCAACGTCCTGACTTTC,CASSQGGAGANVLTF
-,TRBJ1-2,TRBV12-3/TRBV12-4,-,TGTGCCAGCAGTTTATCAGGGAACAGTGGCTACACCTTC,CASSLSGNSGYTF
-,TRBJ2-5,TRBV6-6,-,TGTGCCAGCAGTACCCGGAGGCTAGTAGGGGAGACCCAGTACTTC,CASSTRRLVGETQYF
-,TRBJ1-2,TRBV24-1,-,TGTGCCACCAGTGATCCAGGGGTAGGGTATGGCTACACCTTC,CATSDPGVGYGYTF
once,TRBJ2-3,TRBV4-2,-,TGTGCCAGCAGCCAAGATCCAGTGACAGATACGCAGTATTTT,CASSQDPVTDTQYF
-,TRBJ1-2,TRBV5-4,-,TGTGCCAGCAGCCCCGACCGGGACTCCGTCTATGGCTACACCTTC,CASSPDRDSVYGYTF
-,TRBJ2-1,TRBV5-4,TRBD2,TGTGCCAGCAGCGAGAACCCCCGGGGGGGCCTGAGTGAGCAGTTCTTC,CASSENPRGGLSEQFF
-,TRBJ1-5,TRBV19,-,TGTGCCAGTAGGGACCGGGGGGATCAGCCCCAGCATTTT,CASRDRGDQPQHF
-,TRBJ2-5,TRBV5-8,-,TGTGCCAGCAGCTTGGTTGCGGGGAGGGAGACCCAGTACTTC,CASSLVAGRETQYF
-,TRBJ1-1,TRBV19,-,TGTGCCAGTACTGGGGCCCGGACACCGAACACTGAAGCTTTCTTT,CASTGARTPNTEAFF
-,TRBJ1-6,TRBV30,-,TGTGCCTCCAGGGGAATTCACCCCCTCCACTTT,CASRGIHPLHF
-,TRBJ1-1,TRBV25-1,-,TGTGCCAGCAGTGAGACAGGAGCGAACACTGAAGCTTTCTTT,CASSETGANTEAFF
-,TRBJ1-6,TRBV19,-,TGTGCCAGTAGTCCCCGGAAGGGACACGGGAATTCACCCCTCCACTTT,CASSPRKGHGNSPLHF
-,TRBJ1-1,TRBV19,TRBD1,TGTGCCAGTAGTATAGTAGGGACAGGGGGCATGAACACTGAAGCTTTCTTT,CASSIVGTGGMNTEAFF
-,TRBJ1-2,TRBV5-5,-,TGTGCCAGCAGCTCGGACTTGGTTGGGGGCTACACCTTC,CASSSDLVGGYTF
-,TRBJ1-2,TRBV29-1,TRBD1,TGCAGCGTTACCCGGACAGGGGGCAGATCAGATGGCTACACCTTC,CSVTRTGGRSDGYTF
-,TRBJ1-4,TRBV2,-,TGTGCCAGCAAGGGGGGGACTAATGAAAAACTGTTTTTT,CASKGGTNEKLFF
few,TRBJ1-4,TRBV7-2,-,TGTGCCAGCAGCTTAGAGTCAGGGGTCGGAGTCAAACTGTTTTTT,CASSLESGVGVKLFF
-,TRBJ1-1,TRBV18,TRBD1,TGTGCCAGCTCACCACTGGAACAGGGGGACACTGAAGCTTTCTTT,CASSPLEQGDTEAFF
-,TRBJ1-5,TRBV6-5,TRBD1,TGTGCCAGCAGGGGGACAGGGGGCGGCAATCAGCCCCAGCATTTT,CASRGTGGGNQPQHF
-,TRBJ1-1,TRBV5-4,-,TGTGCCAGCAGCTTACACCGCGGGACTGAAGCTTTCTTT,CASSLHRGTEAFF
-,TRBJ1-2,TRBV21-1,-,TGTGCCAGCAGCAAAGAGGGGACAGGGGGCCCCGAAGCTAACTATGGCTACACCTTC,CASSKEGTGGPEANYGYTF
-,TRBJ2-5,TRBV11-2,-,TGTGCCAGCGGGGGCAACAGGGTACCCGTTCAAGAGACCCAGTACTTC,CASGGNRVPVQETQYF
-,TRBJ2-1,TRBV10-3,TRBD2,TGTGCCATCAGTGAGTCTGGCGGGGGTTACAATGAGCAGTTCTTC,CAISESGGGYNEQFF
-,TRBJ2-3,TRBV11-2,-,TGTGCCAGCAGCTCGTTGTACACAGATACGCAGTATTTT,CASSSLYTDTQYF
-,TRBJ2-1,TRBV11-3,-,TGTGCCAGCAGCCAGGCTCTCGAGGGCTACAATGAGCAGTTCTTC,CASSQALEGYNEQFF
few,TRBJ1-6,TRBV7-9,TRBD1,TGTGCCAGCAACTCAGGGGGAGAGGGTTCACCCCTCCACTTT,CASNSGGEGSPLHF
-,TRBJ1-4,TRBV2,-,TGTGCCAGCAGCGTAGACAGATTTAATGAAAAACTGTTTTTT,CASSVDRFNEKLFF
-,TRBJ1-6,TRBV5-6,TRBD1,TGTGCCAGCAGCTTCCCGCGGACAGGGAATAATTCACCCCTCCACTTT,CASSFPRTGNNSPLHF
-,TRBJ1-5,TRBV3-1/TRBV3-2,-,TGTGCCAGCAGCCAAGCCCCAGGGGCAAATCAGCCCCAGCATTTT,CASSQAPGANQPQHF
-,TRBJ1-2,TRBV6-5,-,TGTGCCAGCAGTTACTCGACAGCTAACTATGGCTACACCTTC,CASSYSTANYGYTF
-,TRBJ2-1,TRBV11-2,-,TGTGCCAGCAGGGCAGCGGAGGTGCAGTTCTTC,CASRAAEVQFF
-,TRBJ2-3,TRBV9,-,TGTGCCAGCAGCCCTCAGGGGACGACAGATACGCAGTATTTT,CASSPQGTTDTQYF
-,TRBJ2-3,TRBV11-2,TRBD1,TGTGCCAGCAGCCCTGGACAGGGGGCGGCAGATACGCAGTATTTT,CASSPGQGAADTQYF
-,TRBJ1-6,TRBV28,-,TGTGCCAGCAGTCAAACAGGGAATTCACCCCTCCACTTT,CASSQTGNSPLHF
-,TRBJ1-6,TRBV4-2,-,TGTGCCAGCAGCCAGGACAGAAATTCACCCCTCCACTTT,CASSQDRNSPLHF
-,TRBJ1-1,TRBV14,-,TGTGCCAGCAGCCAAGAATGGGGGGAAGATGAAGCTTTCTTT,CASSQEWGEDEAFF
-,TRBJ1-1,TRBV3-1/TRBV3-2,-,TGTGCCAGCAGCCCCTCCGGGACATTGAACACTGAAGCTTTCTTT,CASSPSGTLNTEAFF
-,TRBJ2-2,TRBV3-1/TRBV3-2,TRBD2,TGTGCCAGCCAAAGGACTAGCGGGGTGAACACCGGGGAGCTGTTTTTT,CASQRTSGVNTGELFF
-,TRBJ1-1,TRBV9,-,TGTGCCAGCAGCCCCAGGGCGGATATGAACACTGAAGCTTTCTTT,CASSPRADMNTEAFF
-,TRBJ1-1,TRBV2,TRBD1,TGTGCCAGCAGTTGGGACAGGGTCCTCATGAACACTGAAGCTTTCTTT,CASSWDRVLMNTEAFF
-,TRBJ1-1,TRBV5-1,TRBD1,TGCGCCAGCATCTTGGACAGGGAAAACACTGAAGCTTTCTTT,CASILDRENTEAFF
-,TRBJ2-3,TRBV21-1,-,TGTGCCAGCAGCAAAGAGCTCGCGGGTGCAGATACGCAGTATTTT,CASSKELAGADTQYF
few,TRBJ1-6,TRBV3-1/TRBV3-2,TRBD1,TGTGCCAGCAGCCGCAAATACCAGCGGACAGGGTTCTATAATTCACCCCTCCACTTT,CASSRKYQRTGFYNSPLHF